These T cell receptor beta chains were read from a single sample in a study of regulatory T cells in long-lasting Graves disease. TCRdb re-called the multiplex PCR reads through MiXCR, storing one row per CDR3 protein. The sample carries some 500,000 distinct CDR3 sequences, about 13% recorded once. In addition, the sample was reused for a study of T cells in Graves' hyperthyroidism and ophthalmopathy.

The source material was peripheral blood mononuclear cells (PBMCs), sampled at new diagnosis, from a patient treated with antithyroid drugs. All receptors derive from a man aged 30 to 45 with Graves disease. Each CDR3 is given with its conserved first and last residue. Each record gives: V gene, J gene, D gene, clone size, CDR3 DNA, CDR3 protein. The D gene is left open where the match is weak. Clone size is stated in some rows and not others, as once, few, many or a class when expanded.

V: TRBV5-1; J: TRBJ2-1; D: TRBD2; size: many; DNA: TGCGCCAGCAGCAATCTAGCGGCCGATGAGCAGTTCTTC; CDR3: CASSNLAADEQFF
V: TRBV13; J: TRBJ2-2; D: TRBD2; size: NA; DNA: TGTGCCAGCAGCCCCCGGCGGGAGCTCACCGGGGAGCTGTTTTTT; CDR3: CASSPRRELTGELFF
V: TRBV5-1; J: TRBJ2-5; D: NA; size: many; DNA: TGTGCCAGCAGTTTAGGGGTCCAAGAGACCCAGTACTTC; CDR3: CASSLGVQETQYF
V: TRBV5-1; J: TRBJ2-1; D: TRBD1; size: many; DNA: TGCGCCAGCAGCCTTGGCGGGACAGGGGGCTTCAATGAGCAGTTCTTC; CDR3: CASSLGGTGGFNEQFF
V: TRBV20-1; J: TRBJ2-5; D: TRBD2; size: NA; DNA: TGCAGTGCGATAGCGGGACTGGAGACCCAGTACTTC; CDR3: CSAIAGLETQYF
V: TRBV19; J: TRBJ1-4; D: NA; size: NA; DNA: TGTGCCAGTAGTAAGGACAGTATCGGAAAACTGTTTTTT; CDR3: CASSKDSIGKLFF
V: TRBV25-1; J: TRBJ2-5; D: NA; size: NA; DNA: TGTGCCAGCGGCCACAGCTACCAAGAGACCCAGTACTTC; CDR3: CASGHSYQETQYF
V: TRBV24-1; J: TRBJ2-1; D: NA; size: many; DNA: TGTGCCACCAGTGATTTGCACACCGGGGACTCGAGCTCCTACAATGAGCAGTTCTTC; CDR3: CATSDLHTGDSSSYNEQFF
V: TRBV9; J: TRBJ2-5; D: TRBD1; size: few; DNA: TGTGCCAGCAGCCAATTTGCAGGGGGCTGGGAGACCCAGTACTTC; CDR3: CASSQFAGGWETQYF
V: TRBV6-1; J: TRBJ2-3; D: NA; size: few; DNA: TGTGCCAGCAGTCCCCTTATTGGCGGAGGGAGCACAGATACGCAGTATTTT; CDR3: CASSPLIGGGSTDTQYF
V: TRBV5-1; J: TRBJ2-7; D: NA; size: NA; DNA: TGCGCCAGCAGCTCGTCCGGGACTGGCTACGAGCAGTACTTC; CDR3: CASSSSGTGYEQYF
V: TRBV20-1; J: TRBJ2-3; D: NA; size: many; DNA: TGCAGTGCTAGAGCTCCCCGGACGACGGGGGCAGATACGCAGTATTTT; CDR3: CSARAPRTTGADTQYF
V: TRBV6-1; J: TRBJ2-5; D: TRBD2; size: many; DNA: TGTGCCAGCAGTAACGGGACTAGCGGGAGAGTAGAGACCCAGTACTTC; CDR3: CASSNGTSGRVETQYF
V: TRBV10-1; J: TRBJ2-1; D: NA; size: NA; DNA: TGCGCCAGCAGTGATCGGGGTCGGGAGCAGTTCTTC; CDR3: CASSDRGREQFF
V: TRBV7-9; J: TRBJ2-5; D: NA; size: many; DNA: TGTGCCAGCAGCACAGAAGTAACTAGGGCTGAGACCCAGTACTTC; CDR3: CASSTEVTRAETQYF
V: TRBV7-3; J: TRBJ2-1; D: TRBD1; size: once; DNA: TGTGCCAGCAGCCCCCGGACAGGGAAGAATGAGCAGTTCTTC; CDR3: CASSPRTGKNEQFF
V: TRBV6-4; J: TRBJ1-5; D: TRBD1; size: many; DNA: TGTGCCAGCAGCACTACAGGGGGGGATCAGCCCCAGCATTTT; CDR3: CASSTTGGDQPQHF
V: TRBV6-2/TRBV6-3; J: TRBJ2-1; D: TRBD2; size: many; DNA: TGTGCCAGCAGATATACTAGCGGGAGCGGGAATGAGCAGTTCTTC; CDR3: CASRYTSGSGNEQFF
V: TRBV11-2; J: TRBJ2-1; D: NA; size: many; DNA: TGTGCCAGCACCACACCGGCGGGAACCTCCTACAATGAGCAGTTCTTC; CDR3: CASTTPAGTSYNEQFF
V: TRBV30; J: TRBJ1-3; D: NA; size: NA; DNA: TGTGCCTGGACCTCCGTGGGGCCCCTTTCCACCATATATTTT; CDR3: CAWTSVGPLSTIYF
V: TRBV10-1; J: TRBJ2-1; D: NA; size: NA; DNA: TGCGCCAGCAGTGCTCAGCGGGTTTACAATGAGCAGTTCTTC; CDR3: CASSAQRVYNEQFF
V: TRBV19; J: TRBJ2-4; D: TRBD1; size: NA; DNA: TGTGCCAGCGACCGAAGGACAGGGGAGACTCTCAACAAAAACATTCAGTACTTC; CDR3: CASDRRTGETLNKNIQYF